Presented here are 19 T cell receptor beta chains from one specimen sequenced in a study of vaccination effects on CD4 cells after COVID-19. Clones were sequenced by immunoSEQ multiplex PCR, and TCRdb holds only the in-frame ones, with some missing. The sample lists over 45,000 clones; about three quarters were seen once. For these TCRs, the target antigens are not known. On roughly day 9 of culture, CD4+ T cells were separated out. Two-dose BNT162b2 or mRNA-1273 vaccination was given to participants. The sample was CD4+ T cells from PBMCs cultured without peptide, taken after COVID-19 vaccination. The source is a human donor who received a COVID-19 vaccine.

In its sample, this clone was seen a few times. The chain couples TRBV27 to TRBJ2-2; D remains ambiguous. This CDR3 region has 13 residues. Germline assignment: CDR1 MNHEY and CDR2 SMNVEV (reference sequence). V shed 7 bases and J shed 4 bases, with 10 bases lying between them. CDR3: CASIKKGTGELFF. The CDR3 nucleotides are TGTGCCAGCATCAAGAAGGGCACCGGGGAGCTGTTTTTT.

The chain employs TRBV21-1 and TRBJ1-1. TRBV21-1 is termed a pseudogene. CDR3 length: 14 amino acids. CDR3 residues: CASSKGNVNTEAFF. CDR3 sequence (DNA): TGTGCCAGCAGCAAGGGGAACGTGAACACTGAAGCTTTCTTT.

CDR3 nucleotide sequence: TGCGCCAGCCGAGGAGCGGGGAGGGTTGACGAGCAGTACTTC. Encoded protein: CASRGAGRVDEQYF. The genes are TRBV10-2 and TRBJ2-7, with TRBD2 matching 7 bases. V was clipped by 8 bases and J by 5 bases; unmatched bases: 12. The length of the CDR3 is 14 residues. From germline, CDR1 is WSHSY and CDR2 SAAADI.

The rearrangement uses TRBV7-8 and TRBJ1-4, with D maybe TRBD1 (5 bases). In germline, CDR1 is SGHVS, CDR2 FQNEAQ. Trimming left V 8 bases short and J 8 bases short, with 12 bases between. CDR3 length: 12 amino acids. The CDR3 region has the DNA TGTGCCAGCGGGGGGGACTACGAAAAACTGTTTTTT. It specifies CASGGDYEKLFF.

The chain recombines TRBV18 with TRBJ2-1, with 9 bases matching TRBD2. The CDR3 has 18 residues. CDR1 is KGHSH, CDR2 LQKENI, per germline. The V gene end was trimmed by 0 bases and the J gene end by 4 bases; junction bases not matched to a gene: 10. Written as DNA, the CDR3 is TGTGCCAGCTCACCACCTACCTTTAGCGGGAGAGGGTACAATGAGCAGTTCTTC. Its protein product is CASSPPTFSGRGYNEQFF.

The V gene is TRBV4-1, the J gene TRBJ2-7; no firm D call. V lost 1 base and J lost 2, with 18 bases in between. This CDR3 spans 17 amino acids. CDR1 and CDR2 from the germline V gene are MGHRA and YSYEKL. CDR3 coding DNA: TGCGCCAGCAGCCAAGGGGATTCTAGAGGTAGAACCTACGAGCAGTACTTC. This gives the protein CASSQGDSRGRTYEQYF.

This clone appeared once. V and J are TRBV6-1 and TRBJ2-6; D call uncertain. This CDR3 has 15 amino acids. In germline, CDR1 is MNHNS, CDR2 SASEGT. Trimming stripped 0 bases from V and 2 bases from J, with 5 bases between. The DNA for the CDR3 is TGTGCCAGCAGTGAAGCTGGTGCTGGGGCCAACGTCCTGACTTTC. This gives the protein CASSEAGAGANVLTF.

This chain links TRBV3-1 (or the pseudogene TRBV3-2) with TRBJ1-4; perhaps TRBD1 as D (5 bases). This CDR3 comprises 13 residues. V lost 2 bases and J 8 bases, leaving 9 bases between the germline ends. Looked up from germline, CDR1 is LGHDT and CDR2 is YNNKEL (reference sequence). The CDR3 here is CASSQPGREKLFF. Written as DNA, the CDR3 is TGTGCCAGCAGCCAACCGGGACGGGAAAAACTGTTTTTT.

The sample holds a few counts of this clone. J is TRBJ1-2 and V is TRBV12-3 or TRBV12-4; D gene unclear. V was shortened by 5 bases and J by 4 bases, with 11 bases between the two germline ends. The CDR3 runs 13 residues. The CDR3 reads CASSQGFGYGYTF. CDR3 nucleotide sequence: TGTGCCAGCAGTCAAGGGTTTGGCTATGGCTACACCTTC.

This clone was recorded a few times. V and J are TRBV3-1 (or the pseudogene TRBV3-2) and TRBJ2-1; D remains unclear. This CDR3 has 14 residues. CDR1 and CDR2 from the germline V gene are LGHDT and YNNKEL (reference sequence). Trimming took 1 base from V and 6 from J, leaving 10 bases between them. This chain's CDR3 is CASSQGLKVNEQFF. In DNA form, the CDR3 reads TGTGCCAGCAGCCAAGGTCTAAAGGTCAATGAGCAGTTCTTC.

The gene calls are TRBV10-3 and TRBJ1-4; tentatively, D is TRBD1 (6 bases). In germline, CDR1 is ENHRY, CDR2 SYGVKD. Trimming shortened V by 11 bases and J by 8 bases, and 18 bases separated the two germline ends. The CDR3 is 13 residues long. The CDR3 spells CAAGRGEDEKLFF. As DNA, the CDR3 is TGTGCCGCAGGAAGGGGGGAGGACGAAAAACTGTTTTTT.

The J gene is TRBJ2-1, the V gene TRBV3-1 (or the pseudogene TRBV3-2); 14 positions agree with TRBD2. The V gene's germline CDR1 is LGHDT and CDR2 YNNKEL (reference sequence). CDR3 length: 14 amino acids. The V segment lost 4 bases and the J segment 15 bases; nucleotides outside the gene matches: 8. The CDR3 nucleotides read TGTGCCAGCAGCCCAGGGACTAGCGGGAGTTTAGGGTTCTTC. It yields the protein CASSPGTSGSLGFF.

The chain joins TRBV15 to TRBJ2-6, with D maybe TRBD1 (6 bases). Germline CDR1 and CDR2: LNHNV and YYDKDF (reference sequence). The CDR3 covers 19 residues. Trimming pared 1 base from V and 2 bases from J, leaving 18 bases between. The CDR3 is CATSRGPTGLVAGANVLTF. The DNA for the CDR3 is TGTGCCACCAGCAGAGGCCCGACAGGTCTCGTCGCTGGGGCCAACGTCCTGACTTTC.

The chain employs TRBV24-1 and TRBJ1-2; D unresolved. Trimming cost V 1 base and J 8 bases, with 7 bases left between them. CDR1 KGHDR and CDR2 SFDVKD come from the germline V gene. This CDR3 region has 12 residues. The CDR3 protein is CATSDFPRGYTF. The CDR3 region has the DNA TGTGCCACCAGTGATTTTCCCCGGGGCTACACCTTC.

The chain carries TRBV5-1 and TRBJ2-5; 9 nucleotides agree with TRBD1. In germline, CDR1 is SGHRS, CDR2 YFSETQ. CDR3 length equals 16 residues. Unmatched junction bases numbered 10, after V lost 3 bases and J lost 4 bases. CDR3 bases: TGCGCCAGCAGCTCCGGACAGGGGAGGGGTGCAGAGACCCAGTACTTC. This codes for CASSSGQGRGAETQYF.

The rearrangement uses TRBV5-6 and TRBJ2-2, with D tentatively TRBD2 (6 bases). Germline CDR1 and CDR2: SGHDT and YYEEEE. The CDR3 sequence is 17 residues long. The V end was cut by 0 bases, the J end by 1 base, with 13 bases between. The CDR3 region has the DNA TGTGCCAGCAGCTTGGGGCGGGGCGGTAAGAACACCGGGGAGCTGTTTTTT. It encodes CASSLGRGGKNTGELFF.

V usage is TRBV5-6 and J usage is TRBJ1-2; no definite D call. The CDR3 runs to 14 residues. Between the trimmed V and J ends, which lost 0 bases and 2 bases, there was a span of 8 bases. Germline lookup yields CDR1 SGHDT and CDR2 YYEEEE. The CDR3 DNA is TGTGCCAGCAGCTTGGGACCCAGGAACTATGGCTACACCTTC. Protein sequence: CASSLGPRNYGYTF.

The chain has TRBV18 and TRBJ2-3, with 7 bases aligning to TRBD2. The CDR3 covers 17 residues. Trimming took 3 bases from V and 1 from J; bases not matched to a gene: 10. The germline CDR1 and CDR2 sequences are KGHSH and LQKENI. The DNA for the CDR3 is TGTGCCAGCTCACCTTCCCCGACTAGCCGGGGCACAGATACGCAGTATTTT. It specifies CASSPSPTSRGTDTQYF.

The J gene is TRBJ2-3, the V gene TRBV5-1; TRBD2 matches 11 bases. Per the germline V gene, CDR1 is SGHRS and CDR2 is YFSETQ. Unmatched junction bases numbered 6, after V lost 4 bases and J lost 5 bases. The CDR3 sequence is 15 residues long. Here the CDR3 reads CASSLSGRAEDTQYF. The DNA of the CDR3 is TGCGCCAGCAGCCTTAGCGGGAGGGCCGAAGATACGCAGTATTTT.